Presented here are 8 T cell receptor beta chains from one specimen sequenced in a study of blood T cell repertoires in COVID-19. Assay: immunoSEQ multiplex PCR; the TCRdb copy retains only in-frame clones and omits some. The sample lists about 41,000 clones, about 77% occurring once. The specimen was peripheral blood. The origin of the receptors is a man older than 75 with acute or convalescent COVID-19.

J is TRBJ2-5 and V is TRBV18; 13 bases are a match to TRBD2. CDR1 KGHSH and CDR2 LQKENI come from the germline V gene. The V segment lost 6 bases and the J segment 5 bases; nucleotides outside the gene matches: 6. The CDR3 contains 15 residues. The CDR3 sequence is CASSPGTSGVETQYF. CDR3 nucleotide sequence: TGTGCCAGCTCTCCCGGGACTAGCGGGGTGGAGACCCAGTACTTC.

The CDR3 spells CASTLISGRAKNIQYF. The CDR3 bases are TGTGCCAGCACTCTAATTAGCGGGCGAGCCAAAAACATTCAGTACTTC. The chain couples TRBV7-7 to TRBJ2-4; TRBD2 matches 7 bases. The CDR3 consists of 16 residues. Trimming took 7 bases from V and 0 from J; bases not matched to a gene: 9. In germline, CDR1 is SSHAT, CDR2 FNYEAQ (reference sequence). Together with reference TRBV7-7 and TRBJ2-4, the CDR3 gives the full variable domain: GAGVSQSPRYKVTKRGQDVTLRCDPISSHATLYWYQQALGQGPEFLTYFNYEAQPDKSGLPSDRFSAERPEGSISTLTIQRTEQRDSAMYRCASTLISGRAKNIQYFGAGTRLSVL.

V gene TRBV27 combines with J gene TRBJ2-4, with 9 bases lining up with TRBD1. In germline, CDR1 is MNHEY, CDR2 SMNVEV (reference sequence). The CDR3 has 16 residues. J gave up 3 bases and V 3 bases, and 6 bases lay outside the gene matches. The CDR3 nucleotides read TGTGCCAGCAGTTTCCGGGACAGGGTGAGCAAAAACATTCAGTACTTC. It translates to CASSFRDRVSKNIQYF.

In this sample, this clone turned up a few times. The gene calls are TRBV5-6 and TRBJ2-1, with 9 bases identical to TRBD1. Trimming at V came to 4 bases and at J to 1 base, leaving 3 bases not matched to a gene. CDR3 length: 15 amino acids. Germline V gene data show CDR1 as SGHDT and CDR2 as YYEEEE. Here the CDR3 DNA reads TGTGCCAGCAGCCAGGGGACAGGGTCCTACAATGAGCAGTTCTTC. It encodes CASSQGTGSYNEQFF.

The V and J genes are TRBV20-1 and TRBJ2-7; D is uncertain. Germline V gene data show CDR1 as DFQATT and CDR2 as SNEGSKA (reference sequence). CDR3 length: 15 amino acids. Trimming took 3 bases from V and 0 from J, leaving 15 bases between them. CDR3 sequence reads: CSASPGYSSSYEQYF. CDR3 nucleotide sequence: TGCAGTGCTAGTCCCGGTTACTCGAGCTCCTACGAGCAGTACTTC.

CDR3 sequence (DNA): TGTGCCAGCAGCTTAGTTGGGGCTCCCACAGATACGCAGTATTTT. Amino acids: CASSLVGAPTDTQYF. V is TRBV7-9 and J is TRBJ2-3; tentative D call: TRBD1 (5 bases). The CDR3 covers 15 residues. Germline CDR1 reads SEHNR; CDR2 reads FQNEAQ (reference sequence). Trimming took 1 base from V and 2 from J, leaving 10 bases between them.

The chain recombines TRBV19 with TRBJ1-1; TRBD1 might be the D (5 bases). V lost 10 bases and J lost 2, with 20 bases in between. Germline CDR1 is LNHDA and CDR2 is SQIVND (reference sequence). The CDR3 runs to 15 residues. The CDR3 DNA follows: TGTGCCACCGGCGGCGGGGGAGTTAAAAACACTGAAGCTTTCTTT. Translated, it gives CATGGGGVKNTEAFF.

This clone occurred a few times. The chain has TRBV2 and TRBJ1-2; TRBD1 matches at 8 bases. Germline CDR1 and CDR2: SNHLY and FYNNEI. The CDR3 has 12 amino acids. V lost 8 bases to trimming and J lost 3 bases; unmatched junction nucleotides: 2. The CDR3: CASGTGHYGYTF. The CDR3 bases are TGTGCCAGCGGGACAGGCCACTATGGCTACACCTTC.